The 30 T cell receptor beta chains reported below all come from one sample, sequenced in a study of long-term antiretroviral therapy in people with HIV. The run of the v3.0 immunoSEQ assay was at survey level. Produced via immunoSEQ multiplex PCR; TCRdb's table is partial and in-frame only. The sample carries about 35,000 clones, 75% to 90% recorded once. The starting material was unsorted PBMCs, obtained 2.2 years after starting antiretroviral therapy. These receptors were taken from a man between 18 and 35 years old with HIV.

The rearrangement uses TRBV27 and TRBJ1-5; D gene uncertain. Germline CDR1 and CDR2: MNHEY and SMNVEV (reference sequence). The CDR3 is made up of 14 amino acids. The germline V and J ends were trimmed by 5 bases and 0 bases, with 8 bases remaining between them. CDR3 loop: CASSPQNSNQPQHF. In DNA form, the CDR3 reads TGTGCCAGCAGTCCCCAAAATAGCAATCAGCCCCAGCATTTT.

The chain joins TRBV7-6 to TRBJ2-1, with unresolved D. The CDR3 has 15 residues. Trimming cost V 8 bases and J 0 bases, with 14 bases left between them. CDR1 SGHVS and CDR2 FNYEAQ come from the germline V gene. CDR3 bases: TGTGCCAGCGGCCTAGGCGATAGCTCCTACAATGAGCAGTTCTTC. Translating gives CASGLGDSSYNEQFF.

This clone came up once. The chain recombines TRBV5-1 with TRBJ1-3; D gene unclear. V was shortened by 5 bases and J by 0 bases, with 12 bases between the two germline ends. The CDR3 spans 15 residues. The germline V gene encodes CDR1 SGHRS and CDR2 YFSETQ. CDR3 in amino acids: CASSSDGSSGNTIYF. The CDR3 DNA reads as TGCGCCAGCAGTTCCGATGGGAGCTCTGGAAACACCATATATTTT.

The gene calls are TRBV5-4 and TRBJ2-1, with a tentative D call TRBD2 (6 bases). This CDR3 has 15 amino acids. V was clipped by 0 bases and J by 3 bases, with 10 bases between them. CDR1 and CDR2 (germline): SGHNT, YYREEE (reference sequence). The CDR3 nucleotides are TGTGCCAGCAGCTTGGGTGGACTATACTACAATGAGCAGTTCTTC. Translating it yields CASSLGGLYYNEQFF. Filled out from reference TRBV5-4 and TRBJ2-1, the complete variable domain reads ETGVTQSPTHLIKTRGQQVTLRCSSQSGHNTVSWYQQALGQGPQFIFQYYREEENGRGNFPPRFSGLQFPNYSSELNVNALELDDSALYLCASSLGGLYYNEQFFGPGTRLTVL.

This chain joins TRBV9 and TRBJ2-2; 9 bases match TRBD2. J gave up 2 bases and V 0 bases, and 8 bases lay outside the gene matches. The germline V gene has CDR1 SGDLS and CDR2 YYNGEE. The CDR3 is 18 residues long. CDR3 nucleotide sequence: TGTGCCAGCAGCGTAGCTGGCGGGGGGGCAGTTAACACCGGGGAGCTGTTTTTT. Its translation: CASSVAGGGAVNTGELFF.

The V call is TRBV19, the J call TRBJ2-1; TRBD1 matches at 8 bases. V trimming: 5 bases; J trimming: 8 bases; junction bases outside the gene matches: 8. CDR1 and CDR2 (germline): LNHDA, SQIVND (reference sequence). The CDR3 is made up of 14 amino acids. This chain's CDR3 is CASSWGQEVDEQFF. CDR3 DNA sequence: TGTGCCAGTAGTTGGGGACAGGAGGTAGATGAGCAGTTCTTC.

The chain joins TRBV11-2 to TRBJ2-7; D is unresolved. Germline V gene lookup returns CDR1 SGHAT and CDR2 FQNNGV. This CDR3 contains 13 residues. Trimming left V 5 bases short and J 4 bases short, with 12 bases between. The CDR3 bases are TGTGCCAGCAGCCCCCAAGAACCTTACGAGCAGTACTTC. Protein product: CASSPQEPYEQYF.

The V gene is TRBV6-1, the J gene TRBJ1-6; tentative D call: TRBD1 (6 bases). This CDR3 has 14 residues. The V gene lost 7 bases and the J gene lost 7 bases, with 14 bases spanning the gap. Germline-derived CDR1 and CDR2 are MNHNS and SASEGT. CDR3 loop: CASTPGGGNSPLHF. The CDR3 coding sequence is TGTGCCAGCACCCCGGGAGGGGGAAATTCACCCCTCCACTTT.

This chain uses TRBV6-1 with TRBJ2-1; possible D gene TRBD2, 5 bases. The CDR3 has 13 amino acids. V was pared by 2 bases and J by 5 bases, with 7 bases between. The germline CDR1 and CDR2 sequences are MNHNS and SASEGT. CDR3 DNA sequence: TGTGCCAGCAGTGAACGGACTGACAATGAGCAGTTCTTC. Protein product: CASSERTDNEQFF.

The gene calls are TRBV7-2 and TRBJ1-5; D is uncertain. This CDR3 has 12 amino acids. CDR1 is SGHTA and CDR2 is FQGNSA in the germline V gene. The ends were cut back, 3 bases at V and 4 bases at J, with 4 bases in the middle. Here the CDR3 DNA reads TGTGCCAGCAGCTTTATGAATCAGCCCCAGCATTTT. This codes for CASSFMNQPQHF. Full variable domain (outside the CDR3, taken from reference TRBV7-2 and TRBJ1-5): GAGVSQSPSNKVTEKGKDVELRCDPISGHTALYWYRQSLGQGLEFLIYFQGNSAPDKSGLPSDRFSAERTGGSVSTLTIQRTQQEDSAVYLCASSFMNQPQHFGDGTRLSIL.

The CDR3 DNA follows: TGTGCCATCAGCGGGGGAGAGGGGAACTACAATGAGCAGTTCTTC. It codes for CAISGGEGNYNEQFF. The genes are TRBV10-3 and TRBJ2-1, with D possibly being TRBD2 (6 bases). Germline assignment: CDR1 ENHRY and CDR2 SYGVKD. The CDR3 has 15 residues. V was cut by 6 bases and J by 3 bases, with 15 bases left in between.

This chain connects TRBV4-2 to TRBJ2-7, with a possible D match to TRBD1 (5 bases). V was cut by 1 base and J by 4 bases, with 11 bases left in between. This CDR3 region has 14 residues. Germline assignment: CDR1 LGHNA and CDR2 YNFKEQ. CDR3 nucleotide sequence: TGTGCCAGCAGCCAAGTGACAGTGGGATACGAGCAGTACTTC. It specifies CASSQVTVGYEQYF.

This clone was observed a few times. This sequence joins TRBV20-1 and TRBJ2-7, with D uncertain. The V end lost 3 bases, the J end lost 3 bases, and 6 bases lay between the germline ends. CDR1 DFQATT and CDR2 SNEGSKA come from the germline V gene (reference sequence). This CDR3 spans 11 amino acids. CDR3 residues: CSARWVYEQYF. DNA of the CDR3: TGCAGTGCTAGGTGGGTCTACGAGCAGTACTTC.

The gene calls are TRBV25-1 and TRBJ2-7; no clear D gene. The CDR3 is 12 amino acids. Per germline, CDR1 MGHDK and CDR2 SYGVNS. V was shortened by 8 bases and J by 4 bases, with 12 bases between the two germline ends. The CDR3 DNA sequence: TGTGCCAGCGAAACGGCAGTTTACGAGCAGTACTTC. Translation: CASETAVYEQYF.

This sequence joins TRBV5-1 and TRBJ2-3, with 8 bases fitting TRBD2. V was pared by 2 bases and J by 3 bases, with 2 bases of the junction left unmatched. In germline, CDR1 is SGHRS, CDR2 YFSETQ. The CDR3 runs to 14 residues. The CDR3 reads CASSFGLATDTQYF. The CDR3 DNA reads TGCGCCAGCAGCTTCGGACTAGCTACAGATACGCAGTATTTT.

The V call is TRBV6-5, the J call TRBJ1-3; D ambiguous. The CDR3 has 13 amino acids. Trimming removed 6 bases from V and 4 bases from J, with 10 bases in between. Looked up from germline, CDR1 is MNHEY and CDR2 is SVGAGI. The CDR3 sequence: CASRSTGGNTIYF. The CDR3 nucleotides read TGTGCCAGCAGAAGCACGGGCGGAAACACCATATATTTT.

V is TRBV10-3 and J is TRBJ1-1, with no clear D. V lost 0 bases and J lost 2, with 13 bases in between. The germline gives CDR1 ENHRY, CDR2 SYGVKD. This CDR3 contains 16 residues. The CDR3 DNA sequence: TGTGCCATCAGTGAGTCGTTTGAGACAAAAAACACTGAAGCTTTCTTT. This codes for CAISESFETKNTEAFF.

The chain recombines TRBV29-1 with TRBJ2-7, with TRBD1 matching over 8 bases. With V trimmed by 2 bases and J by 3 bases, 6 bases remained unmatched. The CDR3 length is 14 residues. Germline values: CDR1 SQVTM, CDR2 ANQGSEA. This CDR3 reads CSVERDRLFYEQYF. The CDR3 nucleotides are TGCAGCGTTGAAAGGGACAGGTTATTCTACGAGCAGTACTTC.

J is TRBJ2-7 and V is TRBV7-3; TRBD1 agrees at 7 bases. With 5 bases clipped from V and 1 base from J, the junction kept 2 bases outside the gene matches. Germline CDR1 and CDR2: SGHTA and FQGTGA. This CDR3 contains 13 residues. CDR3 coding DNA: TGTGCCAGCAGCCCGACAGGGTCCTACGAGCAGTACTTC. It codes for CASSPTGSYEQYF. The variable domain in full, with the rest retrieved from reference TRBV7-3 and TRBJ2-7, is GAGVSQTPSNKVTEKGKYVELRCDPISGHTALYWYRQSLGQGPEFLIYFQGTGAADDSGLPNDRFFAVRPEGSVSTLKIQRTERGDSAVYLCASSPTGSYEQYFGPGTRLTVT.

J is TRBJ2-1 and V is TRBV5-6; no clear D. V gave up 4 bases and J gave up 10 bases, with 15 bases separating them. CDR1 is SGHDT and CDR2 is YYEEEE in the germline V gene. There are 13 residues in the CDR3. CDR3 coding DNA: TGTGCCAGCAGCATCACCCGCTTCGGCGAGCAGTTCTTC. Translating it yields CASSITRFGEQFF.

The chain has TRBV7-8 and TRBJ1-1; 8 bases line up with TRBD1. CDR1 is SGHVS and CDR2 is FQNEAQ in the germline V gene. The trim removed 4 bases at V and 5 bases at J, leaving 6 bases unmatched. The CDR3 spans 14 residues. CDR3 residues: CASSSDRVGTEAFF. The CDR3 DNA reads as TGTGCCAGCAGCTCGGACAGGGTCGGGACTGAAGCTTTCTTT.

The chain has TRBV7-3 and TRBJ2-2; TRBD2 might be the D (6 bases). This CDR3 is 16 amino acids long. Germline V lookup: CDR1 SGHTA, CDR2 FQGTGA. V shed 5 bases and J shed 6 bases, with 19 bases lying between them. CDR3 loop: CASSRGSPREPGELFF. The CDR3 DNA is TGTGCCAGCAGCCGGGGGTCCCCTCGGGAGCCCGGGGAGCTGTTTTTT.

V usage is TRBV4-3 and J usage is TRBJ2-1, with 8 bases identical to TRBD2. The trim removed 0 bases at V and 10 bases at J, leaving 11 bases unmatched. Germline CDR1 reads LGHNA; CDR2 reads YSLEER. This CDR3 region has 16 residues. This CDR3 is CASSQDLSGMAGEQFF. CDR3 nucleotides: TGCGCCAGCAGCCAAGATCTTAGCGGGATGGCAGGCGAGCAGTTCTTC.

The V gene is TRBV19, the J gene TRBJ1-4; no reliable D call. V gave up 5 bases and J gave up 6 bases, with 10 bases separating them. CDR1 is LNHDA and CDR2 is SQIVND in the germline V gene (reference sequence). The CDR3 spans 13 residues. The CDR3 loop is CASSDRVHEKLFF. In DNA form, the CDR3 reads TGTGCCAGTAGTGATAGGGTGCATGAAAAACTGTTTTTT.

The rearrangement links TRBV7-3 to TRBJ2-7; D unclear. V dropped 4 bases and J dropped 0 bases, with 7 bases sitting between them. Germline loops: CDR1 SGHTA, CDR2 FQGTGA. This CDR3 region has 13 residues. The CDR3 nucleotides read TGTGCCAGCAGCTCCCTGAGCTCCTACGAGCAGTACTTC. Residues: CASSSLSSYEQYF.

V usage is TRBV5-1 and J usage is TRBJ1-4; 10 bases are shared with TRBD1. In germline, CDR1 is SGHRS, CDR2 YFSETQ. The CDR3 covers 15 residues. V dropped 0 bases and J dropped 6; count of bases not matched to a gene: 2. The CDR3 DNA sequence: TGCGCCAGCAGCTTGGGCGGGACAGGGGATGAAAAACTGTTTTTT. Its translation: CASSLGGTGDEKLFF. Using reference TRBV5-1 and TRBJ1-4 for the parts outside the CDR3, the full variable domain is KAGVTQTPRYLIKTRGQQVTLSCSPISGHRSVSWYQQTPGQGLQFLFEYFSETQRNKGNFPGRFSGRQFSNSRSEMNVSTLELGDSALYLCASSLGGTGDEKLFFGSGTQLSVL.

V and J are TRBV15 and TRBJ2-3, with no clear D. The V and J ends lost 0 bases and 4 bases respectively, with 5 bases between them. The V gene's germline CDR1 is LNHNV and CDR2 YYDKDF (reference sequence). This CDR3 contains 13 residues. CDR3 protein: CATSRDLADTQYF. The CDR3 DNA is TGTGCCACCAGCAGAGATCTTGCAGATACGCAGTATTTT. Looking up the rest from reference TRBV15 and TRBJ2-3 gives the full variable domain: DAMVIQNPRYQVTQFGKPVTLSCSQTLNHNVMYWYQQKSSQAPKLLFHYYDKDFNNEADTPDNFQSRRPNTSFCFLDIRSPGLGDTAMYLCATSRDLADTQYFGPGTRLTVL.

The chain has TRBV11-3 and TRBJ2-2, with a weak D call TRBD1 (6 bases). CDR3 length: 19 amino acids. The germline CDR1 and CDR2 sequences are SGHNT and YENEEA. Trimming shortened V by 5 bases and J by 4 bases, and 26 bases separated the two germline ends. CDR3 protein: CASSKGVGRGMSGTGELFF. The CDR3 bases are TGTGCCAGCAGCAAGGGGGTCGGCAGGGGAATGTCAGGCACCGGGGAGCTGTTTTTT.

The V and J genes are TRBV6-6 and TRBJ1-2; a weak D match, TRBD1 (6 bases). This CDR3 comprises 14 residues. V lost 6 bases and J lost 0, with 11 bases in between. Germline CDR1 and CDR2: MNHNY and SVGAGI (reference sequence). The CDR3 here is CASSGTTSNYGYTF. The CDR3 DNA sequence: TGTGCCAGCAGCGGGACAACCTCTAACTATGGCTACACCTTC.

This chain joins TRBV7-9 and TRBJ2-7; D unresolved. V was pared by 0 bases and J by 7 bases, with 4 bases between. Germline V gene sequence: CDR1 SEHNR, CDR2 FQNEAQ (reference sequence). The CDR3 has 11 amino acids. CDR3: CASSLAGEQYF. The CDR3 nucleotides read TGTGCCAGCAGCTTAGCGGGGGAGCAGTACTTC.